Presented here are 6 T cell receptor beta chains from one specimen sequenced in a study of CD8 T cells in Susac syndrome. With random hexamers, reverse transcription was performed on about 0.5 to 1 ug of RNA. Each CDR3 protein gets one entry after TCRdb re-called the immunoSEQ multiplex PCR reads with MiXCR. The table includes about 250,000 distinct CDR3 sequences, around 95% detected once. Sequencing used CD4+ T cells from PBMCs. The receptors derive from a human donor with multiple sclerosis.

The V call is TRBV4-1, the J call TRBJ2-5; TRBD2 aligns across 8 bases. The V gene end was trimmed by 2 bases and the J gene end by 2 bases; junction bases not matched to a gene: 7. The CDR3 extends over 16 amino acids. Per germline, CDR1 MGHRA and CDR2 YSYEKL. The CDR3 nucleotides read TGCGCCAGCAGCCAACTTAGCGGGGCGGTACAAGAGACCCAGTACTTC. Its protein product is CASSQLSGAVQETQYF.

The J gene is TRBJ2-3, the V gene TRBV29-1; D unresolved. This CDR3 is 12 amino acids long. Trimming shortened V by 4 bases and J by 6 bases, and 11 bases separated the two germline ends. Germline V lookup: CDR1 SQVTM, CDR2 ANQGSEA. The CDR3 loop reads CSVGRTLDTQYF. The CDR3, as DNA: TGCAGCGTTGGCAGGACGCTCGATACGCAGTATTTT.

CDR3 loop: CASSKPENIQYF. The CDR3, as DNA: TGTGCCAGCAGCAAACCGGAAAACATTCAGTACTTC. The V call is TRBV21-1, the J call TRBJ2-4. TRBV21-1 is a known pseudogene. The CDR3 loop spans 12 amino acids.

This chain uses TRBV19 with TRBJ1-2; 8 bases match TRBD1. This CDR3 contains 14 residues. Germline loops: CDR1 LNHDA, CDR2 SQIVND (reference sequence). The ends lost 6 bases at V and 2 bases at J; junction bases unmatched: 5. As DNA, the CDR3 is TGTGCCAGTAGCACAGGGGGAGCGAACTATGGCTACACCTTC. This sequence encodes CASSTGGANYGYTF.

This clonotype was counted once. This rearrangement joins TRBV7-2 to TRBJ1-6, with D uncertain. The CDR3 has 12 residues. V lost 5 bases and J lost 9, with 8 bases in between. Germline CDR1 is SGHTA and CDR2 is FQGNSA. CDR3 nucleotide sequence: TGTGCCAGCAGCCCTGATGGTTCACCCCTCCACTTT. Encoded protein: CASSPDGSPLHF.

The rearrangement links TRBV29-1 to TRBJ1-2; D is unresolved. Germline V gene lookup returns CDR1 SQVTM and CDR2 ANQGSEA. With 6 bases removed from V and 6 bases from J, the gap between germline ends came to 14 bases. The CDR3 has 12 residues. The DNA of the CDR3 is TGCAGCGTCTGGCTCGGTTCGGATGGCTACACCTTC. Translating it yields CSVWLGSDGYTF.